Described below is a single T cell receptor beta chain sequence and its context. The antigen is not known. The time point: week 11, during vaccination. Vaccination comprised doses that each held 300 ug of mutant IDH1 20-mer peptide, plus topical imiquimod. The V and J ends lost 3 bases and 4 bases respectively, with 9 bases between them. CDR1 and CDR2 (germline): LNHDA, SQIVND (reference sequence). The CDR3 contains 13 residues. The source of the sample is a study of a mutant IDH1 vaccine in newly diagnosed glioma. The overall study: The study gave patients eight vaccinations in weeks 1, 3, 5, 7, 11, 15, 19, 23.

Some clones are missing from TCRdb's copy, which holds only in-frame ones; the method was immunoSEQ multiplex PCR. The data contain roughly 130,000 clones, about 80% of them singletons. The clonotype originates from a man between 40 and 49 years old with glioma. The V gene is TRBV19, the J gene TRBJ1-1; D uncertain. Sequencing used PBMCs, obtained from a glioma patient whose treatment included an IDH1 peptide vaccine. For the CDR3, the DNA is TGTGCCAGTAGTATTAGAGGGCCCACTGAAGCTTTCTTT. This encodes CASSIRGPTEAFF. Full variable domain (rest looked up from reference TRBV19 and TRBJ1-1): DGGITQSPKYLFRKEGQNVTLSCEQNLNHDAMYWYRQDPGQGLRLIYYSQIVNDFQKGDIAEGYSVSREKKESFPLTVTSAQKNPTAFYLCASSIRGPTEAFFGQGTRLTVV.